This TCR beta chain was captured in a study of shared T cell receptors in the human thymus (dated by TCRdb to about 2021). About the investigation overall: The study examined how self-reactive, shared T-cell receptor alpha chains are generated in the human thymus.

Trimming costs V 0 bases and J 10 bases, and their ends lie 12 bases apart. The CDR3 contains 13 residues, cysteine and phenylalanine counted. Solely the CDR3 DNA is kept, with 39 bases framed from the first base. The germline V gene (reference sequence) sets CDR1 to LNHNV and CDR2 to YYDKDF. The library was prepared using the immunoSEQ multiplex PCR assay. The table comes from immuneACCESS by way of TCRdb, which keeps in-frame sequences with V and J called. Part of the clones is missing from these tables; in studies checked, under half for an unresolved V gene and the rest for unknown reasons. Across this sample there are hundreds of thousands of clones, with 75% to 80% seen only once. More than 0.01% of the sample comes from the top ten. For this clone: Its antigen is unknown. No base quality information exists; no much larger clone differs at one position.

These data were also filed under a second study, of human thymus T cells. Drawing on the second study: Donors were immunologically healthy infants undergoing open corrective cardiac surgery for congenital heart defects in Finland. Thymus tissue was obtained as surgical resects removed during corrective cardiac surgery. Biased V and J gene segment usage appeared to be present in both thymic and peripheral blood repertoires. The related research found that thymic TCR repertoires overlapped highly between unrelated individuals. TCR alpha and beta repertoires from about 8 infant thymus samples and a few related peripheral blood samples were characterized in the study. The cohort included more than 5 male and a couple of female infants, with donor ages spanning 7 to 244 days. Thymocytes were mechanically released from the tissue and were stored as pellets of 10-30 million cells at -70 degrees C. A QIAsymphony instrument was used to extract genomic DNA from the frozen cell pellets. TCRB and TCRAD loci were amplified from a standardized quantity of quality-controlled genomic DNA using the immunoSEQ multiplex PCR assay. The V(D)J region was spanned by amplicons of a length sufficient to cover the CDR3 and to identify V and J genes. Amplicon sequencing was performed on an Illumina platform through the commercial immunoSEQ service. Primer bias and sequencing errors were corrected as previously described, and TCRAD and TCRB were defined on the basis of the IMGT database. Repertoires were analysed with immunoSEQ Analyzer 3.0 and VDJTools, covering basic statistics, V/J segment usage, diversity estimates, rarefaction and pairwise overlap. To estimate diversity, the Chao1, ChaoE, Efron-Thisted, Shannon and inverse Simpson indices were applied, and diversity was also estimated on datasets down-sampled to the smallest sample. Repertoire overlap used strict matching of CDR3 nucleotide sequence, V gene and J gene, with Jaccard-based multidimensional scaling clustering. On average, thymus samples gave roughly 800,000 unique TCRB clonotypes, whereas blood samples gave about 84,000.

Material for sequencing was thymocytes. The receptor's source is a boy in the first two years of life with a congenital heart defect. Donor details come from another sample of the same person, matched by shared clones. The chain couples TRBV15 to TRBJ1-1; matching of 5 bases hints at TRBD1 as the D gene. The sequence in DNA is TGTGCCACCAGCAGAGATAGGGGCGGGGTAGCTTTCTTT. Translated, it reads CATSRDRGGVAFF.